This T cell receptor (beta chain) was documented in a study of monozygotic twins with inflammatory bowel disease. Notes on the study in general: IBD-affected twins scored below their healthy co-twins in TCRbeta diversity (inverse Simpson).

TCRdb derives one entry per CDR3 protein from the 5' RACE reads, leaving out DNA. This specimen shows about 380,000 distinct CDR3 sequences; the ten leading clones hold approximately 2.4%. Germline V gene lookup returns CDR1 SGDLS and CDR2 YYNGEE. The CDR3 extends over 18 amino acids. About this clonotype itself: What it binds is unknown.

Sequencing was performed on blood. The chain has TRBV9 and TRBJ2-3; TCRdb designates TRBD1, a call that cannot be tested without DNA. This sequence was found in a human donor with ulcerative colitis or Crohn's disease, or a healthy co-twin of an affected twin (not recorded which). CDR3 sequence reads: CASSASSSTGGKADTQYF.